This T cell receptor (beta chain) was captured by sequencing in a study of cytomegalovirus exposure and HLA in healthy donors. This CDR3 region has 17 residues. V lost 4 bases, J lost 0 bases, and 13 bases lay in between. Per the germline V gene, CDR1 is SNHLY and CDR2 is FYNNEI. It was with 60 Vbeta and 13 Jbeta primers that the PCR ran. Produced via immunoSEQ multiplex PCR; TCRdb's table is partial and in-frame only. Of under 200,000 clones listed, less than 90% are singletons. The TCR originated in a woman aged 45-65 years in good health and CMV-seropositive. The sample consisted of PBMCs. The V gene is TRBV2, the J gene TRBJ2-6, with D unclear. CDR3 sequence: CASSGHPKNSGANVLTF. CDR3 nucleotides: TGTGCCAGCAGTGGACACCCTAAAAACTCTGGGGCCAACGTCCTGACTTTC.